The 17 T cell receptor beta chains presented below share a single source sample, sequenced in a study of cytomegalovirus exposure and HLA in healthy donors. This PCR relied on a set of 60 Vbeta primers and 13 Jbeta primers. Generated by immunoSEQ multiplex PCR, the TCRdb table keeps only in-frame clones and is missing some. The repertoire holds around 150,000 clones, with 55% to 75% as singletons. The sample taken for sequencing was PBMCs. The source is a woman aged 60-70 years in good health and CMV-seropositive.

This sequence joins TRBV6-1 and TRBJ2-7; possibly TRBD2 for D (7 bases). This CDR3 region has 17 residues. The V end was cut by 3 bases, the J end by 3 bases, with 21 bases between. Germline values: CDR1 MNHNS, CDR2 SASEGT. The CDR3 spells CASSDWGGASGNYEQYF. The CDR3 nucleotides read TGTGCCAGCAGTGATTGGGGGGGGGCTAGCGGTAACTACGAGCAGTACTTC.

This clone was recorded only once. The rearrangement joins TRBV19 to TRBJ2-3; the D gene is possibly TRBD1 (6 bases). Germline V CDR1 and CDR2: LNHDA, SQIVND (reference sequence). This CDR3 spans 12 amino acids. The germline V and J ends were trimmed by 8 bases and 10 bases, with 16 bases remaining between them. For the CDR3, the DNA is TGTGCCAGTCGCAGCACACAGGGTGCGCAGTATTTT. This sequence encodes CASRSTQGAQYF.

The chain links TRBV10-3 to TRBJ1-2; no firm D call. Per the germline V gene, CDR1 is ENHRY and CDR2 is SYGVKD. This CDR3 region has 13 residues. Trimming stripped 4 bases from V and 8 bases from J, with 14 bases between. The CDR3 loop reads CAISGSDLLGYTF. CDR3 bases: TGTGCCATCAGTGGTTCTGACTTATTAGGCTACACCTTC.

The rearrangement links TRBV4-2 to TRBJ2-5; 10 bases align to TRBD2. Unmatched junction bases numbered 12, after V lost 6 bases and J lost 11 bases. This CDR3 is 14 amino acids long. Per germline, CDR1 LGHNA and CDR2 YNFKEQ. CDR3: CASRALAGSGEQYF. The CDR3 nucleotides are TGTGCCAGCAGGGCACTAGCGGGATCCGGGGAGCAGTACTTC.

This clone was picked up a small number of times. The chain links TRBV6-5 to TRBJ1-6; tentative D call: TRBD1 (6 bases). Germline V CDR1 and CDR2: MNHEY, SVGAGI. The ends were cut back, 6 bases at V and 7 bases at J, with 16 bases in the middle. This CDR3 contains 15 residues. The CDR3 spells CASRFNRDFNSPLHF. Here the CDR3 DNA reads TGTGCCAGCAGATTTAACAGGGATTTCAATTCACCCCTCCACTTT.

The V and J genes are TRBV7-2 and TRBJ1-2; D is perhaps TRBD1 (5 bases). Germline V gene lookup returns CDR1 SGHTA and CDR2 FQGNSA. Trimming pared 7 bases from V and 6 bases from J, leaving 24 bases between. This CDR3 comprises 16 residues. The CDR3 spells CASIGGSGILFHGYTF. The DNA for the CDR3 is TGTGCCAGCATCGGGGGATCAGGGATTCTCTTTCATGGCTACACCTTC.

V gene TRBV27 combines with J gene TRBJ2-7; D possibly corresponds to TRBD1 (6 bases). The CDR3 runs 13 residues. CDR1 is MNHEY, CDR2 SMNVEV, per germline (reference sequence). Trimming shortened V by 3 bases and J by 5 bases, and 11 bases separated the two germline ends. CDR3 DNA: TGTGCCAGCAGTTTTGGGGCAGGGGACGAGCAGTACTTC. Translation gives CASSFGAGDEQYF.

The gene calls are TRBV9 and TRBJ1-1; TRBD1 is a possible D gene (6 bases). From germline, CDR1 is SGDLS and CDR2 YYNGEE. Trimming left V 3 bases short and J 6 bases short, with 9 bases between. This CDR3 spans 12 amino acids. The CDR3 nucleotides read TGTGCCAGCAGCGCCACAGGGCCTGAAGCTTTCTTT. This sequence encodes CASSATGPEAFF. Full variable domain (rest looked up from reference TRBV9 and TRBJ1-1): DSGVTQTPKHLITATGQRVTLRCSPRSGDLSVYWYQQSLDQGLQFLIQYYNGEERAKGNILERFSAQQFPDLHSELNLSSLELGDSALYFCASSATGPEAFFGQGTRLTVV.

Concerning this clone: Other DNA variants within this sample encode the same CDR3. The J gene is TRBJ2-5, the V gene TRBV4-1; TRBD1 matches 7 bases. The CDR3 is 15 amino acids. Germline V gene sequence: CDR1 MGHRA, CDR2 YSYEKL. With V trimmed by 4 bases and J by 2 bases, 7 bases remained unmatched. The CDR3 DNA follows: TGCGCCAGCAGCCCTAGAGGGACAGAGCAAGAGACCCAGTACTTC. Amino acid sequence: CASSPRGTEQETQYF.

This clone was counted a few times. This chain links TRBV28 with TRBJ2-3; tentatively, D is TRBD2 (6 bases). V was clipped by 3 bases and J by 2 bases, with 15 bases between them. Germline CDR1 MDHEN, CDR2 SYDVKM. The CDR3 totals 16 residues. CDR3 residues: CASSFALASYTDTQYF. DNA of the CDR3: TGTGCCAGCAGTTTCGCCCTAGCGTCCTACACAGATACGCAGTATTTT.

V gene TRBV7-6 combines with J gene TRBJ2-7; 14 positions match TRBD2. Trimming removed 4 bases from V and 6 bases from J; junction bases left unmatched: 2. Per germline, CDR1 SGHVS and CDR2 FNYEAQ. CDR3 length equals 14 residues. The CDR3 coding sequence is TGTGCCAGCAGCTCCGGACTAGCGGGAGGCGAGCAGTACTTC. Translating it yields CASSSGLAGGEQYF.

This clone was recorded a few times. V is TRBV7-2 and J is TRBJ2-3, with D possibly matching TRBD2 (6 bases). Germline loops: CDR1 SGHTA, CDR2 FQGNSA. The CDR3 contains 13 residues. V dropped 3 bases and J dropped 5 bases, with 9 bases sitting between them. CDR3 amino acids: CASSFSGGDTQYF. In DNA, the CDR3 is TGTGCCAGCAGCTTTTCCGGGGGAGATACGCAGTATTTT.

This chain connects TRBV19 to TRBJ2-3; TRBD2 agrees at 10 bases. The germline gives CDR1 LNHDA, CDR2 SQIVND (reference sequence). The CDR3 contains 12 residues. J lost 8 bases, V lost 11 bases, and 7 bases had no gene match. The CDR3 here is CAVGLAEFTQYF. DNA of the CDR3: TGTGCCGTCGGACTAGCGGAGTTTACGCAGTATTTT.

In its sample, this clone was seen a few times. The chain joins TRBV15 to TRBJ2-1; D is possibly TRBD2 (5 bases). CDR3 length: 12 amino acids. Germline V lookup: CDR1 LNHNV, CDR2 YYDKDF (reference sequence). V lost 8 bases and J lost 4, with 9 bases in between. Here the CDR3 reads CATGERYNEQFF. The CDR3 DNA reads as TGTGCCACCGGGGAGCGGTACAATGAGCAGTTCTTC.

This clone was picked up a small number of times. Different DNA sequences within this sample yield the same CDR3. The chain links TRBV7-3 to TRBJ2-3, with D perhaps TRBD1 (6 bases). The germline gives CDR1 SGHTA, CDR2 FQGTGA. Deletions cut 5 bases from V and 6 bases from J, with 6 bases between. The CDR3 covers 11 residues. The CDR3 DNA follows: TGTGCCAGCAGCCAGGGGGATACGCAGTATTTT. Residues: CASSQGDTQYF.

This clone was detected a few times. V and J are TRBV6-5 and TRBJ1-1, with 8 bases aligning to TRBD1. CDR3 size: 14 residues. The germline gives CDR1 MNHEY, CDR2 SVGAGI. Trimming cost V 5 bases and J 8 bases; bases outside gene matches: 10. CDR3 coding DNA: TGTGCCAGCAGTGGAGAACTCGGGACAGGCGAAGCTTTCTTT. Translating gives CASSGELGTGEAFF.

This clone has only a few counts. The rearrangement joins TRBV25-1 to TRBJ2-7; D is possibly TRBD1 (6 bases). The CDR3 loop spans 16 amino acids. Trimming pared 5 bases from V and 1 base from J, leaving 18 bases between. Looked up from germline, CDR1 is MGHDK and CDR2 is SYGVNS. Here the CDR3 reads CASSQTTPDRSYEQYF. In nucleotides, the CDR3 is TGTGCCAGCAGTCAAACTACACCGGACAGATCCTACGAGCAGTACTTC.